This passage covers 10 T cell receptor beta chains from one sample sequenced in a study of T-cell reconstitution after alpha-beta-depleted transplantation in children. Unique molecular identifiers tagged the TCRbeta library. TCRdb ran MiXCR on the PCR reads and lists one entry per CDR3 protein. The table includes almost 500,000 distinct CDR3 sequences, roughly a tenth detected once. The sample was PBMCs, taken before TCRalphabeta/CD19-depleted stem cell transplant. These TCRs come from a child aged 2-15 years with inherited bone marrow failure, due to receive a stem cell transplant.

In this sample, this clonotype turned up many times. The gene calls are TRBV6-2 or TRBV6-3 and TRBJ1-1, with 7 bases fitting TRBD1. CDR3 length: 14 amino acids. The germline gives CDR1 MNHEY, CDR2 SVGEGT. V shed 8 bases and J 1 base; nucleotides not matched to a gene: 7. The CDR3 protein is CASLYGDRNTEAFF. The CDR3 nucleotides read TGTGCCAGCCTCTACGGGGACAGGAACACTGAAGCTTTCTTT.

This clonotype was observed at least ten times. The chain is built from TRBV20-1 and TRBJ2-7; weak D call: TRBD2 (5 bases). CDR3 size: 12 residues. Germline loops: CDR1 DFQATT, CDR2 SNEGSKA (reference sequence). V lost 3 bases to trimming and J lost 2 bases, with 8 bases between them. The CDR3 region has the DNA TGCAGTGCTAGGAGCGGAGCCTACGAGCAGTACTTC. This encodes CSARSGAYEQYF.

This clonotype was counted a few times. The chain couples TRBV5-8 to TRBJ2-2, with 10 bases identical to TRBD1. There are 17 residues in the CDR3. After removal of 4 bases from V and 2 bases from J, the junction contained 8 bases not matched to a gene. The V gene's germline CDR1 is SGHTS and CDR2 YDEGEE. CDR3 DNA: TGTGCCAGCAGCACATACCCGACAGGGGGCAACACCGGGGAGCTGTTTTTT. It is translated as CASSTYPTGGNTGELFF. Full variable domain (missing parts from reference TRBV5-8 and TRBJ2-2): EAGVTQSPTHLIKTRGQQATLRCSPISGHTSVYWYQQALGLGLQFLLWYDEGEERNRGNFPPRFSGRQFPNYSSELNVNALELEDSALYLCASSTYPTGGNTGELFFGEGSRLTVL.

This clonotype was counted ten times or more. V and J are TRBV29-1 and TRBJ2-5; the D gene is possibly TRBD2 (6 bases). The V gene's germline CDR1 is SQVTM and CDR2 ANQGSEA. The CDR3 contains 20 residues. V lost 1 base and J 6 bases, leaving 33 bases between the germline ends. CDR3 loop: CSVEGGVGSQETQYLQTQYF. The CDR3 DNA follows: TGCAGCGTTGAAGGGGGGGTGGGCAGCCAAGAGACCCAGTACTTACAGACCCAGTACTTC.

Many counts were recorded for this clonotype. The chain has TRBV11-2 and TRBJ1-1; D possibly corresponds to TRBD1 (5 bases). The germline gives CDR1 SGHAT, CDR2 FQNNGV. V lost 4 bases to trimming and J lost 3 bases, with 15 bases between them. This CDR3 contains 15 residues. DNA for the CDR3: TGTGCCAGCAGCTCCAGGGTCCCTGAGGACACTGAAGCTTTCTTT. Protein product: CASSSRVPEDTEAFF.

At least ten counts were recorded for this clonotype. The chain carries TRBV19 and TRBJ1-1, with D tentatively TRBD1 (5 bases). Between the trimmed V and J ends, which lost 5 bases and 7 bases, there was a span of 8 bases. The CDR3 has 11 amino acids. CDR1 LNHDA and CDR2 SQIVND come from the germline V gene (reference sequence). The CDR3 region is CASSLRGEAFF. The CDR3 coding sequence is TGTGCCAGTAGTCTGAGGGGTGAAGCTTTCTTT.

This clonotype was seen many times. The CDR3 DNA sequence: TGCAGCGTGGGGGGGCAACAGGGCCGCGAGCAGTACTTC. Translated, it gives CSVGGQQGREQYF. This rearrangement joins TRBV29-1 to TRBJ2-7; a possible D gene is TRBD2 (7 bases). The V end was cut by 6 bases, the J end by 6 bases, with 18 bases between. From germline, CDR1 is SQVTM and CDR2 ANQGSEA. This CDR3 spans 13 amino acids.

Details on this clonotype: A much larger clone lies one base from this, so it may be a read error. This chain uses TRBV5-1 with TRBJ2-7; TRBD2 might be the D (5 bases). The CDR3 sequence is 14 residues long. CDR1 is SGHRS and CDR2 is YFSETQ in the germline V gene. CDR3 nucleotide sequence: TGCGCCAGCAGCTTGAGTGGGAGCGCCTACGATCAGTACTTC. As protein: CASSLSGSAYDQYF. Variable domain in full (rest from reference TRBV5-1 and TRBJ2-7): KAGVTQTPRYLIKTRGQQVTLSCSPISGHRSVSWYQQTPGQGLQFLFEYFSETQRNKGNFPGRFSGRQFSNSRSEMNVSTLELGDSALYLCASSLSGSAYDQYFGPGTRLTVT.

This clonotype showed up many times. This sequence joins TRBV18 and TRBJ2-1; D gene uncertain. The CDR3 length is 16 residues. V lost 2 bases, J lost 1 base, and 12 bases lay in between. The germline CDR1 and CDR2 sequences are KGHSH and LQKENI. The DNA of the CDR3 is TGTGCCAGCTCACCAGTCAGCGCGGAATCCTACAATGAGCAGTTCTTC. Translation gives CASSPVSAESYNEQFF.

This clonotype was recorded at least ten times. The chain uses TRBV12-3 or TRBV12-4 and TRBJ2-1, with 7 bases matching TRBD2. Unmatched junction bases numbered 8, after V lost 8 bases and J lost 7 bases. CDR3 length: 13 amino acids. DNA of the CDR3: TGTGCCAGCGGAGTGCGGGAGAAGAATGAGCAGTTCTTC. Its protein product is CASGVREKNEQFF.